The clone carrying this T cell receptor (beta chain) showed up many times. Its antigen is unidentified. These data originate in a study of human T cells and chemical hapten exposure. Study-wide points: Patch test score rose with PT1 expanded TCRs, significant at 8, 16, 32, not 4. Following DPC sensitization, TCRs present above 1 in 1000 frequency showed no change.

As to time point: patch test 3, about 24 weeks after DPC sensitization. Indicated treatment: therapeutic diphenylcyclopropenone sensitization with weekly scalp DPC. Attachment of unique molecular identifiers to individual cDNA molecules was performed in the library. Each CDR3 protein gets one entry after TCRdb re-called the RACE reads with MiXCR. The sample includes about 30,000 distinct CDR3 sequences, about 5.6% of them seen just once. V was cut by 2 bases and J by 0 bases, with 10 bases left in between. The germline CDR1 and CDR2 sequences are MDHEN and SYDVKM. The CDR3 loop spans 15 amino acids. This specimen was whole blood, taken in connection with sensitization to the hapten diphenylcyclopropenone (DPC). This chain connects TRBV28 to TRBJ1-2; D gene ambiguous. The TCR was taken from a man aged 30 to 39 with alopecia areata. Some clones in this sample may be carry-over from other donors' samples. CDR3: CASSLIQLANYGYTF. The CDR3 DNA reads TGTGCCAGCAGTTTAATCCAGTTAGCTAACTATGGCTACACCTTC.